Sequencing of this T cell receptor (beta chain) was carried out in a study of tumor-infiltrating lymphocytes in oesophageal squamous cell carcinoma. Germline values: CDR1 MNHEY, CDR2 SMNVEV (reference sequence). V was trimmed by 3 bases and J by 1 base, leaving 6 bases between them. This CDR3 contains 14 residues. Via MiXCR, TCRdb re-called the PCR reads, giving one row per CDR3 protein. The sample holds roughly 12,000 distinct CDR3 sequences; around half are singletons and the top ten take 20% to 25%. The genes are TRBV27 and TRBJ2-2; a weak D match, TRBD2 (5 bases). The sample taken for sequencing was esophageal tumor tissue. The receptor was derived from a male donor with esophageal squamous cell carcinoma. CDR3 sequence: CASSLAGNTGELFF. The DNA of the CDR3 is TGTGCCAGCAGTTTGGCGGGGAACACCGGGGAGCTGTTTTTT.